Presented here are 26 T cell receptor beta chains from one specimen sequenced in a study of blood T cell dynamics during melanoma immunotherapy. Time point denoted: week 3, after first cycle of checkpoint inhibitor. Here immunoSEQ multiplex PCR was the method, and the copy in TCRdb shows in-frame clones only, minus some. The repertoire includes about 5,900 clones, 80% to 85% of them detected once, and 10% sits in the top ten. The sample was blood, taken from a patient treated with checkpoint blockade. These receptors were collected from a human donor with melanoma.

V and J are TRBV29-1 and TRBJ1-1, with a weak D call TRBD1 (5 bases). The CDR3 contains 13 residues. The V and J ends lost 7 bases and 1 base respectively, with 13 bases between them. In germline, CDR1 is SQVTM, CDR2 ANQGSEA. CDR3 in DNA: TGCAGCGCCCTAGGGGTGGGGAACACTGAAGCTTTCTTT. It is translated as CSALGVGNTEAFF.

The V and J genes are TRBV25-1 and TRBJ2-7, with a weak D call TRBD2 (5 bases). V shed 4 bases and J shed 0 bases, with 7 bases lying between them. The CDR3 loop spans 13 amino acids. CDR1 and CDR2 (germline): MGHDK, SYGVNS. Written as DNA, the CDR3 is TGTGCCAGCAGTGGGACTTTCTCCTACGAGCAGTACTTC. Its translation: CASSGTFSYEQYF.

The V call is TRBV28, the J call TRBJ1-1; D perhaps matches TRBD1 (6 bases). The germline V gene has CDR1 MDHEN and CDR2 SYDVKM. This CDR3 spans 17 amino acids. V was pared by 4 bases and J by 0 bases, with 18 bases between. CDR3 region: CASSSPTGPFLNTEAFF. The CDR3 bases are TGTGCCAGCAGTTCCCCTACAGGGCCCTTTTTGAACACTGAAGCTTTCTTT.

The table lists this clone with a few counts. The chain has TRBV2 and TRBJ2-7; tentatively, D is TRBD1 (5 bases). Germline V gene sequence: CDR1 SNHLY, CDR2 FYNNEI. V shed 2 bases and J shed 3 bases, with 5 bases lying between them. This CDR3 spans 12 amino acids. The CDR3 bases are TGTGCCAGCAGTGAACAGGGCTACGAGCAGTACTTC. This gives the protein CASSEQGYEQYF.

CDR3 bases: TGTGCCTGGAGCTCGGACAGGGGGCTCGAAAAACTGTTTTTT. Translating gives CAWSSDRGLEKLFF. The chain is built from TRBV30 and TRBJ1-4, with TRBD1 matching over 11 bases. Trimming at V came to 3 bases and at J to 8 bases, leaving 5 bases not matched to a gene. CDR1 GTSNPN and CDR2 SVGIG come from the germline V gene (reference sequence). The length of the CDR3 is 14 residues.

The V call is TRBV29-1, the J call TRBJ2-7, with 7 bases fitting TRBD2. The V gene end was trimmed by 1 base and the J gene end by 4 bases; junction bases not matched to a gene: 7. Germline assignment: CDR1 SQVTM and CDR2 ANQGSEA. The CDR3 has 14 amino acids. The CDR3 coding sequence is TGCAGCGTTGAAGGGGAGCGGGGCGGGTACGAGCAGTACTTC. It codes for CSVEGERGGYEQYF.

This chain connects TRBV6-1 to TRBJ1-2, with D possibly being TRBD1 (6 bases). Germline V gene sequence: CDR1 MNHNS, CDR2 SASEGT. CDR3 length equals 14 residues. Trimming removed 1 base at V and 0 bases at J, with 6 bases between. The chain's CDR3 is CASSEGTANYGYTF. The CDR3 nucleotides read TGTGCCAGCAGTGAAGGGACAGCTAACTATGGCTACACCTTC.

This sequence joins TRBV11-2 and TRBJ2-7; unclear D gene. CDR1 and CDR2 from the germline V gene are SGHAT and FQNNGV. Trimming removed 5 bases from V and 2 bases from J, with 10 bases in between. The CDR3 runs 13 residues. For the CDR3, the DNA is TGTGCCAGCAGCCCGAATTTAGCCTACGAGCAGTACTTC. Translating gives CASSPNLAYEQYF.

The rearrangement uses TRBV6-5 and TRBJ1-2; 10 bases match TRBD1. This CDR3 is 15 amino acids long. J lost 7 bases, V lost 5 bases, and 10 bases had no gene match. CDR1 and CDR2 from the germline V gene are MNHEY and SVGAGI. DNA for the CDR3: TGTGCCAGCAGTCCGACAGGGGGCCGATCCGGTGGCTACACCTTC. Its translation is CASSPTGGRSGGYTF.

This chain connects TRBV7-2 to TRBJ1-1, with no clear D. The germline gives CDR1 SGHTA, CDR2 FQGNSA. The CDR3 has 13 amino acids. Trimming stripped 3 bases from V and 6 bases from J, with 11 bases between. CDR3 DNA sequence: TGTGCCAGCAGCTTGACGGTGGTCCCTGAAGCTTTCTTT. Protein: CASSLTVVPEAFF.

This clone was recorded a few times. The V call is TRBV2, the J call TRBJ2-7; D ambiguous. CDR3 size: 11 residues. Germline V gene data show CDR1 as SNHLY and CDR2 as FYNNEI. V lost 2 bases and J 4 bases, leaving 3 bases between the germline ends. CDR3 sequence reads: CASSEKYEQYF. CDR3 bases: TGTGCCAGCAGTGAAAAGTACGAGCAGTACTTC.

The rearrangement joins TRBV6-4 to TRBJ1-5; the D gene is possibly TRBD1 (5 bases). The germline V gene has CDR1 MRHNA and CDR2 SNTAGT. Trimming stripped 6 bases from V and 3 bases from J, with 18 bases between. The CDR3 spans 16 residues. The CDR3 loop is CASRPLRVETNQPQHF. In DNA form, the CDR3 reads TGTGCCAGCAGACCCCTCAGGGTGGAGACCAATCAGCCCCAGCATTTT.

The gene calls are TRBV27 and TRBJ2-1, with 9 bases identical to TRBD2. The CDR3 sequence is 17 residues long. V lost 0 bases to trimming and J lost 6 bases; unmatched junction nucleotides: 9. From germline, CDR1 is MNHEY and CDR2 SMNVEV (reference sequence). The CDR3 loop is CASSLSLAGLLGNEQFF. The DNA of the CDR3 is TGTGCCAGCAGTTTATCCCTAGCGGGATTACTAGGCAATGAGCAGTTCTTC.

CDR3: CATKRREQQYF. Written as DNA, the CDR3 is TGTGCCACAAAACGGCGGGAACAGCAGTACTTC. The rearrangement joins TRBV19 to TRBJ2-7; D may be TRBD2 (6 bases). This CDR3 is 11 amino acids long. V was cut by 10 bases and J by 8 bases, with 15 bases left in between. Germline V lookup: CDR1 LNHDA, CDR2 SQIVND (reference sequence).

The gene calls are TRBV6-5 and TRBJ1-3; no clear D. CDR1 MNHEY and CDR2 SVGAGI come from the germline V gene. V lost 2 bases, J lost 4 bases, and 12 bases lay in between. This CDR3 spans 15 amino acids. In DNA, the CDR3 is TGTGCCAGCAGTTACGGTCGGGGAGCCGGAAACACCATATATTTT. Its protein is CASSYGRGAGNTIYF.

The rearrangement joins TRBV5-6 to TRBJ1-1; D possibly corresponds to TRBD1 (6 bases). The V end was cut by 4 bases, the J end by 4 bases, with 14 bases between. The CDR3 length is 14 residues. Germline V gene lookup returns CDR1 SGHDT and CDR2 YYEEEE. DNA of the CDR3: TGTGCCAGCAGCGGGGGCAGGATGGGCACTGAAGCTTTCTTT. This translates into CASSGGRMGTEAFF.

For the CDR3, the DNA is TGTGCCAGTACCGAAGGCACAGGTCGAAGCTATGGCTACACCTTC. This sequence encodes CASTEGTGRSYGYTF. The chain links TRBV19 to TRBJ1-2; D may be TRBD1 (5 bases). The V end lost 7 bases, the J end lost 4 bases, and 19 bases lay between the germline ends. The germline gives CDR1 LNHDA, CDR2 SQIVND (reference sequence). The CDR3 has 15 residues.

This rearrangement joins TRBV19 to TRBJ1-3, with 7 bases that match TRBD1. The CDR3 is made up of 16 amino acids. CDR1 is LNHDA and CDR2 is SQIVND in the germline V gene (reference sequence). After removal of 4 bases from V and 0 bases from J, the junction contained 6 bases not matched to a gene. The CDR3 DNA follows: TGTGCCAGTAGTACCGGACAGGCGAACTCTGGAAACACCATATATTTT. Protein: CASSTGQANSGNTIYF.

The chain has TRBV19 and TRBJ2-7; 8 bases map to TRBD1. The CDR3 contains 13 residues. Germline V gives CDR1 LNHDA, CDR2 SQIVND (reference sequence). V shed 6 bases and J 6 bases; nucleotides not matched to a gene: 7. Here the CDR3 DNA reads TGTGCCAGTAGGAAGACAGGGGTCGGCGAGCAGTACTTC. Translated, it gives CASRKTGVGEQYF.

This clone was detected a few times. The CDR3, as DNA: TGTGCCAGCAGCCTCAATCCCGGGACAGAGAACTATGGCTACACCTTC. The encoded protein is CASSLNPGTENYGYTF. The V call is TRBV4-2, the J call TRBJ1-2; 7 nucleotides align to TRBD1. The trim removed 4 bases at V and 2 bases at J, leaving 10 bases unmatched. Germline values: CDR1 LGHNA, CDR2 YNFKEQ. The CDR3 length is 16 residues.

The rearrangement links TRBV6-1 to TRBJ2-7; D remains ambiguous. Germline CDR1 is MNHNS and CDR2 is SASEGT. The CDR3 runs to 14 residues. The V gene lost 3 bases and the J gene lost 2 bases, with 11 bases spanning the gap. The CDR3 coding sequence is TGTGCCAGCAGTGAGTATTCGGGTACCTACGAGCAGTACTTC. Protein sequence: CASSEYSGTYEQYF.

The chain's CDR3 is CASSLYIVDKNTEAFF. For the CDR3, the DNA is TGTGCCAGCAGCTTATATATAGTAGACAAGAACACTGAAGCTTTCTTT. The chain employs TRBV7-9 and TRBJ1-1, with D unclear. The CDR3 has 16 amino acids. Between the trimmed V and J ends, which lost 2 bases and 1 base, there was a span of 14 bases. Germline V gene data show CDR1 as SEHNR and CDR2 as FQNEAQ (reference sequence). Together with reference TRBV7-9 and TRBJ1-1, the CDR3 gives the full variable domain: DTGVSQNPRHKITKRGQNVTFRCDPISEHNRLYWYRQTLGQGPEFLTYFQNEAQLEKSRLLSDRFSAERPKGSFSTLEIQRTEQGDSAMYLCASSLYIVDKNTEAFFGQGTRLTVV.

The chain joins TRBV5-1 to TRBJ1-2; 9 bases align to TRBD1. Germline V CDR1 and CDR2: SGHRS, YFSETQ. J was trimmed by 6 bases and V by 1 base; bases with no gene match: 4. The CDR3 totals 14 residues. The CDR3 sequence is CASSLRTGENGYTF. CDR3 DNA: TGCGCCAGCAGCTTGAGGACAGGGGAGAATGGCTACACCTTC.

J is TRBJ1-1 and V is TRBV7-2; no firm D call. There are 13 residues in the CDR3. The V gene lost 1 base and the J gene lost 4 bases, with 7 bases spanning the gap. Germline V CDR1 and CDR2: SGHTA, FQGNSA. CDR3 amino acids: CASSLDVITEAFF. In DNA form, the CDR3 reads TGTGCCAGCAGCTTAGACGTAATCACTGAAGCTTTCTTT.

The V call is TRBV5-1, the J call TRBJ2-7; either TRBD1 or TRBD2 may fit D (6 bases each). Trimming took off 0 bases at V and 4 bases at J, with 23 bases between the two ends. Germline V gives CDR1 SGHRS, CDR2 YFSETQ. There are 18 residues in the CDR3. The CDR3 coding sequence is TGCGCCAGCAGCTTGGACCTAGGTGGCCAGGGGAGGAGGTACGAGCAGTACTTC. It codes for CASSLDLGGQGRRYEQYF.

The J gene is TRBJ2-7, the V gene TRBV14, with D possibly called TRBD1 or TRBD2 (5 bases each). The V end was cut by 4 bases, the J end by 0 bases, with 19 bases between. The CDR3 consists of 17 residues. Germline lookup yields CDR1 SGHDN and CDR2 FVKESK. The CDR3 loop reads CASSRLGVALSSYEQYF. The CDR3 coding sequence is TGTGCCAGCAGCCGCTTGGGGGTAGCGCTAAGCTCCTACGAGCAGTACTTC. Looking up the rest from reference TRBV14 and TRBJ2-7 gives the full variable domain: EAGVTQFPSHSVIEKGQTVTLRCDPISGHDNLYWYRRVMGKEIKFLLHFVKESKQDESGMPNNRFLAERTGGTYSTLKVQPAELEDSGVYFCASSRLGVALSSYEQYFGPGTRLTVT.